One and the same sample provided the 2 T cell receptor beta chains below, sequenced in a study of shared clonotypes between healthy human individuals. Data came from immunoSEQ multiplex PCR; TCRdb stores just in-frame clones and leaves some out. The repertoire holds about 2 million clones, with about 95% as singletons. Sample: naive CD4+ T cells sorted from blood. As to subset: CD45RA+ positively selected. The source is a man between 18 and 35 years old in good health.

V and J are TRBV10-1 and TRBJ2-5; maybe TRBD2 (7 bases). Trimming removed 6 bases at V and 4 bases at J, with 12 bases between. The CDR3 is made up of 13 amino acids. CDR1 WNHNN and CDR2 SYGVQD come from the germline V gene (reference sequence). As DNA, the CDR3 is TGCGCCAGCAGGGGTGGGGGGGCAGAGACCCAGTACTTC. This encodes CASRGGGAETQYF.

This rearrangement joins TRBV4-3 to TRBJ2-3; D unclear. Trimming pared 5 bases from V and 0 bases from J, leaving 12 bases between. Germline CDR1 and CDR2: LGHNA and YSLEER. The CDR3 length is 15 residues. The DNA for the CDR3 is TGCGCCAGCAGCGGGCGGATCACTAGCACAGATACGCAGTATTTT. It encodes CASSGRITSTDTQYF.